Reported below is one TCR beta chain. Looked up from germline, CDR1 is GTSNPN and CDR2 is SVGIG (reference sequence). The CDR3 loop spans 14 amino acids. The ends were cut back, 0 bases at V and 4 bases at J, with 10 bases in the middle. The method was immunoSEQ multiplex PCR; TCRdb's version includes in-frame clones alone and lacks a portion of them. The sample comprises 200,000 to 250,000 clones, over 75% of which are singletons, and around 4.5% rests with the top ten. This specimen comes from a study of blood T cell repertoires in COVID-19. The V and J genes are TRBV30 and TRBJ1-3; TRBD1 might be the D (6 bases). Sequencing input: PBMCs or T cells enriched from blood (not recorded which). This clonotype was obtained from a man aged 30-40 years with acute COVID-19. The CDR3 DNA is TGTGCCTGGAGTGTAGGGACATCAGGAAACACCATATATTTT. Protein: CAWSVGTSGNTIYF.